This paragraph reports one T cell receptor beta chain. Measured with immunoSEQ multiplex PCR; TCRdb has only the in-frame clones, and not every one. There are 200,000 to 300,000 clones in the sample; around nine tenths occur only once, and about 9.2% lies in the top ten. J lost 6 bases, V lost 3 bases, and 11 bases had no gene match. The germline gives CDR1 SEHNR, CDR2 FQNEAQ (reference sequence). This CDR3 is built from 15 residues. The data originate from a study of blood T cell repertoires in COVID-19. This sequence was found in a man aged 35 to 55 who had recovered from COVID-19. The V gene is TRBV7-9, the J gene TRBJ2-7, with 7 positions matching TRBD2. Sequencing was performed on peripheral blood. This CDR3 reads CASSFARGGETEQYF. The CDR3 DNA sequence: TGTGCCAGCAGCTTCGCCCGGGGAGGGGAGACCGAGCAGTACTTC. The variable domain in full, completed from reference TRBV7-9 and TRBJ2-7, reads DTGVSQNPRHKITKRGQNVTFRCDPISEHNRLYWYRQTLGQGPEFLTYFQNEAQLEKSRLLSDRFSAERPKGSFSTLEIQRTEQGDSAMYLCASSFARGGETEQYFGPGTRLTVT.